This T cell receptor (beta chain) stems from a study of T-cell reconstitution after alpha-beta-depleted transplantation in children. Preparation of the TCRbeta library used unique molecular identifiers. One entry per CDR3 protein, called by TCRdb with MiXCR from the PCR reads. The table shows under 70,000 distinct CDR3 sequences, with under 13% occurring only once. V lost 2 bases and J lost 2; bases outside the gene matches: 6. The germline V gene encodes CDR1 DFQATT and CDR2 SNEGSKA (reference sequence). The CDR3 extends over 16 amino acids. Study-level points and caveats: Some patients' high day-60 TCRbeta diversity was attributed to recipient cells surviving conditioning. At one year after transplant, newly produced T cells mostly accounted for T-cell counts and diversity. As was reported, about two months after transplant, alpha-beta T cells came from several hundred expanded graft clones.

This clonotype has a count of ten or more. What it recognizes is unknown. The specimen was PBMCs, collected before TCRalphabeta/CD19-depleted stem cell transplant. This clonotype was obtained from a boy younger than 18 with acute myeloid leukemia, due to receive a stem cell transplant. The rearrangement links TRBV20-1 to TRBJ2-5; 12 bases match TRBD2. For the CDR3, the DNA is TGCAGTGCTAGACTAGCGGGGGGGCGTGGACAAGAGACCCAGTACTTC. This codes for CSARLAGGRGQETQYF.